Listed below are T cell receptor beta chains from one sample, sequenced in a study of cytomegalovirus exposure and HLA in healthy donors. Sequencing used immunoSEQ multiplex PCR; TCRdb keeps in-frame clones, though not all of them. Of 150,000 to 200,000 clones in the sample, over 65% were seen once. The sample taken for sequencing was PBMCs. The receptors were sampled from a man aged 18 to 30 in good health and CMV-seropositive. The CDR3 runs from the conserved cysteine through the conserved F or W. The D gene is left open where the match is weak. Only some rows state a clone size, as once, few, many or a class for expanded clones.

d_gene	abundance	v_gene	j_gene	CDR3aa	CDR3nt
-	few	TRBV30	TRBJ2-7	CASGLPGDEQYF	TGTGCCTCGGGACTTCCTGGGGACGAGCAGTACTTC
TRBD1	-	TRBV27	TRBJ2-7	CASSLAGGVFYEQYF	TGTGCCAGCAGTTTGGCAGGGGGCGTTTTCTACGAGCAGTACTTC
TRBD1	-	TRBV20-1	TRBJ2-5	CSARRTGGQYF	TGCAGTGCTAGACGGACAGGGGGCCAGTACTTC
-	-	TRBV5-1	TRBJ2-7	CASSPDNLDEQYF	TGCGCCAGCAGCCCGGACAATCTCGACGAGCAGTACTTC
TRBD2	-	TRBV14	TRBJ2-7	CASSTRRGTSYYEQYF	TGTGCCAGCAGTACCCGTCGCGGGACTAGCTATTACGAGCAGTACTTC
TRBD1	once	TRBV4-3	TRBJ2-1	CASSQGRTGGADNEQFF	TGCGCCAGCAGCCAAGGGAGAACAGGGGGCGCGGACAATGAGCAGTTCTTC
-	-	TRBV15	TRBJ1-1	CATSRDRAMNTEAFF	TGTGCCACCAGCAGAGACAGGGCTATGAACACTGAAGCTTTCTTT
-	-	TRBV11-2	TRBJ1-2	CASSPYTSYGYTF	TGTGCCAGCAGCCCCTACACTAGCTATGGCTACACCTTC
TRBD1	-	TRBV19	TRBJ1-2	CASSVDRVYGYTF	TGTGCCAGTAGCGTCGACAGGGTCTATGGCTACACCTTC
-	-	TRBV5-4	TRBJ2-7	CASSLVQGTTYEQYF	TGTGCCAGCAGCTTGGTTCAGGGCACGACCTACGAGCAGTACTTC
-	-	TRBV10-3	TRBJ2-7	CAISEPGKSYEQYF	TGTGCCATCAGTGAGCCTGGCAAATCCTACGAGCAGTACTTC
-	-	TRBV5-1	TRBJ1-1	CASNWDGRMNTEAFF	TGCGCCAGCAATTGGGACGGGAGAATGAACACTGAAGCTTTCTTT
-	-	TRBV9	TRBJ2-1	CASSQVSGNEQFF	TGTGCCAGCAGCCAAGTGAGCGGGAATGAGCAGTTCTTC
-	-	TRBV6-4	TRBJ2-2	CASSDSGETGELFF	TGTGCCAGCAGTGACTCAGGGGAAACCGGGGAGCTGTTTTTT
-	few	TRBV4-2	TRBJ1-5	CASNPGGLTGQPQHF	TGTGCCAGTAATCCTGGGGGGTTGACGGGTCAGCCCCAGCATTTT
-	-	TRBV28	TRBJ1-5	CASSLLGTRNQPQHF	TGTGCCAGCAGTTTATTAGGGACACGCAATCAGCCCCAGCATTTT
TRBD1	-	TRBV7-2	TRBJ1-2	CASSLEADRVYTF	TGTGCCAGCAGCTTAGAGGCGGACAGGGTGTACACCTTC
TRBD1	-	TRBV29-1	TRBJ2-5	CSVEPGTGGGETQYF	TGCAGCGTTGAGCCCGGGACAGGGGGTGGAGAGACCCAGTACTTC
TRBD2	once	TRBV6-5	TRBJ2-5	CASSRLALETQYF	TGTGCCAGCAGCCGACTAGCCCTGGAGACCCAGTACTTC
-	-	TRBV4-3	TRBJ2-6	CASSQESAGSFAGANVLTF	TGCGCCAGCAGCCAAGAGTCGGCAGGTAGTTTCGCTGGGGCCAACGTCCTGACTTTC
-	-	TRBV7-2	TRBJ2-7	CASRKLAETYEQYF	TGTGCCAGCAGAAAGTTAGCGGAAACCTACGAGCAGTACTTC
TRBD2	-	TRBV7-2	TRBJ2-1	CASSPRTSGIYNEQFF	TGTGCCAGCAGCCCCAGGACTAGCGGGATATACAATGAGCAGTTCTTC
TRBD1	-	TRBV5-1	TRBJ1-2	CASSLEGQGDYGYTF	TGCGCCAGCAGCTTGGAGGGACAGGGGGACTATGGCTACACCTTC
-	-	TRBV29-1	TRBJ1-2	CSVDRDGYTF	TGCAGCGTTGACAGGGATGGCTACACCTTC
TRBD1	once	TRBV10-3	TRBJ2-7	CAISDVVGRGNEQYF	TGTGCCATCAGTGACGTCGTCGGCAGGGGGAACGAGCAGTACTTC
TRBD2	-	TRBV2	TRBJ2-5	CASSRLAGVVETQYF	TGTGCCAGCAGTAGACTAGCGGGAGTAGTGGAGACCCAGTACTTC
TRBD1	-	TRBV30	TRBJ1-5	CAWSAGTAPNQPQHF	TGTGCCTGGAGCGCCGGGACAGCCCCAAATCAGCCCCAGCATTTT
TRBD2	-	TRBV5-1	TRBJ2-1	CATSVTSGSDEQFF	TGCGCCACCAGCGTGACTAGCGGGAGCGATGAGCAGTTCTTC
TRBD1	many	TRBV7-7	TRBJ1-3	CASSAQQGTGNTIYF	TGTGCCAGCAGCGCCCAACAGGGGACTGGAAACACCATATATTTT
TRBD1	once	TRBV5-1	TRBJ1-4	CASSPPRAGGMEKLFF	TGCGCCAGCAGCCCGCCGCGGGCAGGGGGTATGGAAAAACTGTTTTTT
-	-	TRBV25-1	TRBJ1-2	CASSESARTLGDYGYTF	TGTGCCAGCAGTGAATCGGCCAGAACTTTAGGGGACTATGGCTACACCTTC
-	once	TRBV5-1	TRBJ1-5	CASSYQGGREPQHF	TGCGCCAGCAGCTATCAGGGAGGAAGGGAGCCCCAGCATTTT
TRBD2	-	TRBV5-6	TRBJ2-4	CASSYSGRVRYF	TGTGCCAGCAGCTACAGCGGGAGAGTTAGGTACTTC
TRBD2	-	TRBV11-2	TRBJ2-1	CASSLDVRGSSYNEQFF	TGTGCCAGCAGCTTAGATGTTCGCGGGAGTTCCTACAATGAGCAGTTCTTC
-	-	TRBV30	TRBJ2-1	CAWAPGFYNEQFF	TGTGCCTGGGCCCCAGGGTTCTACAATGAGCAGTTCTTC
-	once	TRBV5-1	TRBJ1-1	CASSLTGRNTEAFF	TGCGCCAGCAGCTTGACAGGCAGGAACACTGAAGCTTTCTTT
-	-	TRBV30	TRBJ1-1	CACLRAGTTEAFF	TGTGCTTGTCTCAGGGCTGGGACTACTGAAGCTTTCTTT
-	-	TRBV9	TRBJ1-4	CASSVGGSVAANEKLFF	TGTGCCAGCAGCGTTGGAGGTTCGGTTGCGGCTAATGAAAAACTGTTTTTT
-	-	TRBV6-5	TRBJ2-1	CASSPRWSNEQFF	TGTGCCAGCAGTCCCCGGTGGTCCAATGAGCAGTTCTTC
-	-	TRBV5-4	TRBJ2-5	CASSFEFEETQYF	TGTGCCAGCAGCTTTGAGTTCGAGGAGACCCAGTACTTC